This TCR beta chain stems from a study of blood T cell repertoires in COVID-19. Study in general: Acute and convalescent COVID-19 specimens originated in the United States, Italy and Spain. T cells, B-cell-depleted T cells, or PBMCs provided the cDNA or gDNA that served as material.

Only in-frame clones appear in the TCRdb table, and some are missing; sequencing was by immunoSEQ multiplex PCR. The data hold roughly 200,000 clones, with 65% to 90% observed a single time. Germline loops: CDR1 SGHAT, CDR2 FQNNGV. The CDR3 consists of 12 residues. V lost 5 bases, J lost 10 bases, and 7 bases stayed unmatched. Living in 24 US areas, the participants were between roughly 18 and 90 years of age. Within 2 weeks before study entry, exposed participants met a COVID-19 case. This clone has a handful of counts. Sequenced input: PBMCs or T cells enriched from blood (not recorded which). The receptor was derived from a woman in her thirties who had been exposed to COVID-19. The gene calls are TRBV11-2 and TRBJ2-7, with 8 bases that match TRBD1. The CDR3 nucleotides are TGTGCCAGCAGCCCCCAGACAGGGGCCCAGTACTTC. This codes for CASSPQTGAQYF. The full variable domain, in which reference TRBV11-2 and TRBJ2-7 provide the parts outside the CDR3, is EAGVAQSPRYKIIEKRQSVAFWCNPISGHATLYWYQQILGQGPKLLIQFQNNGVVDDSQLPKDRFSAERLKGVDSTLKIQPAKLEDSAVYLCASSPQTGAQYFGPGTRLTVT.